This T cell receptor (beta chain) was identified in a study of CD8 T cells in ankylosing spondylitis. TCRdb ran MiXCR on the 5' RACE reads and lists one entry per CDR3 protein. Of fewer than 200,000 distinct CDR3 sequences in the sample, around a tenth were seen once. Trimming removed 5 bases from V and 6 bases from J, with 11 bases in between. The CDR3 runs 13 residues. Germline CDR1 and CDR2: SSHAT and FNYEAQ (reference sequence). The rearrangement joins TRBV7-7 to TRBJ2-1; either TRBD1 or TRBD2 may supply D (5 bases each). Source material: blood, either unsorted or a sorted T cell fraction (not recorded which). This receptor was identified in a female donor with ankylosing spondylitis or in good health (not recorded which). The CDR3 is CASSATGLNEQFF. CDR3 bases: TGTGCCAGCAGCGCGACGGGGCTCAATGAGCAGTTCTTC.